A selection of T cell receptor beta chains follows, all from one sample in a study of Ad26.COV2.S vaccination and SARS-CoV-2 variants. Assay: immunoSEQ multiplex PCR; the TCRdb copy retains only in-frame clones and omits some. The data show about 370,000 clones, 89% seen once. Source: peripheral blood, taken in a trial of Ad26.COV2.S vaccine versus placebo. Source of these receptors: a person aged 18-65 years who received the Ad26.COV2.S COVID-19 vaccine or a placebo. The CDR3 runs from the conserved cysteine through the conserved F or W. The D gene is left open where the match is weak. Clone size, where shown, is once, few, many, or a class for clones that have expanded.

D: .
V: TRBV7-8
J: TRBJ2-2
size: .
DNA: TGTGCCAGCAGCTTAGCGGGCGGGGAGCTGTTTTTT
CDR3: CASSLAGGELFF

D: TRBD1
V: TRBV6-5
J: TRBJ1-2
size: .
DNA: TGTGCCAGCACTATCGACAGGGGAACCTATGGCTACACCTTC
CDR3: CASTIDRGTYGYTF

D: TRBD1
V: TRBV7-8
J: TRBJ1-5
size: .
DNA: TGTGCCAGCAGCTTAGGAGGACAGGGGCTTGATCAGCCCCAGCATTTT
CDR3: CASSLGGQGLDQPQHF

D: .
V: TRBV4-2
J: TRBJ2-2
size: many
DNA: TGTGCCAGCAGCCAAGATCTTGGAGCGGTCGGGGAGCTGTTTTTT
CDR3: CASSQDLGAVGELFF

D: TRBD1
V: TRBV11-2
J: TRBJ1-2
size: .
DNA: TGTGCCAGCAGCTTAGCTCACAGGGGCGATGGCTACACCTTC
CDR3: CASSLAHRGDGYTF

D: TRBD2
V: TRBV28
J: TRBJ2-1
size: .
DNA: TGTGCCAGCAGTGGCTCCGGGACTAGCGGGAGGAATGAGCAGTTCTTC
CDR3: CASSGSGTSGRNEQFF

D: TRBD1
V: TRBV5-1
J: TRBJ2-5
size: .
DNA: TGCGCCAGCAGCTATGAAGGACAGGGGGCCCAAGAGACCCAGTACTTC
CDR3: CASSYEGQGAQETQYF

D: .
V: TRBV19
J: TRBJ1-5
size: .
DNA: TGTGCCAGTACCCCGGGACGGTATAGCAATCAGCCCCAGCATTTT
CDR3: CASTPGRYSNQPQHF

D: TRBD2
V: TRBV19
J: TRBJ2-3
size: .
DNA: TGTGCCAGTAGTGGATGGGGTAGCGGGAGGCCTAGCACAGATACGCAGTATTTT
CDR3: CASSGWGSGRPSTDTQYF

D: TRBD1
V: TRBV28
J: TRBJ1-2
size: many
DNA: TGTGCCAGCAGACCCGGACAGGGTATCTATGGCTACACCTTC
CDR3: CASRPGQGIYGYTF

D: .
V: TRBV2
J: TRBJ2-2
size: .
DNA: TGTGCCAGCAGGCCCACAGTGAACACCGGGGAGCTGTTTTTT
CDR3: CASRPTVNTGELFF

D: TRBD2
V: TRBV2
J: TRBJ2-7
size: .
DNA: TGTGCCAGCAGGCAGCGGGACTCCTACGAGCAGTACTTC
CDR3: CASRQRDSYEQYF

D: .
V: TRBV27
J: TRBJ2-1
size: .
DNA: TGTGCCAGCAGTTTCGGTAACTACAATGAGCAGTTCTTC
CDR3: CASSFGNYNEQFF

D: TRBD2
V: TRBV9
J: TRBJ2-7
size: .
DNA: TGTGCCAGCAGCACCGGACTAGGGAGGGCCTACGAGCAGTACTTC
CDR3: CASSTGLGRAYEQYF

D: TRBD2
V: TRBV19
J: TRBJ2-3
size: .
DNA: TGTGCCAGTAGTATAGTGGCGGGAGTTGGCACAGATACGCAGTATTTT
CDR3: CASSIVAGVGTDTQYF

D: TRBD1
V: TRBV28
J: TRBJ2-7
size: few
DNA: TGTGCCAGCACTTCTTCTGGGACAGGGGCCTACGAGCAGTACTTC
CDR3: CASTSSGTGAYEQYF

D: .
V: TRBV2
J: TRBJ2-2
size: .
DNA: TGTGCCAGCGGGGCCTCGAACACCGGGGAGCTGTTTTTT
CDR3: CASGASNTGELFF

D: TRBD2
V: TRBV9
J: TRBJ2-1
size: .
DNA: TGTGCCAGCAGCTACATAGCGGGATCCTTGTTCTTC
CDR3: CASSYIAGSLFF

D: .
V: TRBV20-1
J: TRBJ1-4
size: .
DNA: TGCAGTGCCTGGGGACAAGGACTGTTTTTT
CDR3: CSAWGQGLFF

D: .
V: TRBV6-2/TRBV6-3
J: TRBJ1-4
size: .
DNA: TGTGCCAGCAGTTACGATTGGGGAGAAAAACTGTTTTTT
CDR3: CASSYDWGEKLFF

D: TRBD1
V: TRBV7-9
J: TRBJ1-4
size: .
DNA: TGTGCCAGCAGCTTGGGACAGGGCGTCGAAAAACTGTTTTTT
CDR3: CASSLGQGVEKLFF

D: .
V: TRBV4-1
J: TRBJ2-1
size: .
DNA: TGCGCCAGCAGCCAAGCACAGGGCGATGAGCAGTTCTTC
CDR3: CASSQAQGDEQFF

D: .
V: TRBV13
J: TRBJ2-5
size: .
DNA: TGTGCCAGCAGCCCCCAGGAGACCCAGTACTTC
CDR3: CASSPQETQYF

D: .
V: TRBV19
J: TRBJ2-7
size: .
DNA: TGTGCCAGTAGCGACTATGGAACTAGTGAGCAGTACTTC
CDR3: CASSDYGTSEQYF

D: .
V: TRBV4-2
J: TRBJ2-7
size: .
DNA: TGTGCCAGCAGCCAAGTTTCTGGGGGCTACTACGAGCAGTACTTC
CDR3: CASSQVSGGYYEQYF

D: .
V: TRBV18
J: TRBJ2-7
size: .
DNA: TGTGCCAGCTCACCAGAGGCCTACGAGCAGTACTTC
CDR3: CASSPEAYEQYF

D: .
V: TRBV11-3
J: TRBJ2-1
size: .
DNA: TGTGCCAGCAGCTTAGGGGGTCGAGACTACAATGAGCAGTTCTTC
CDR3: CASSLGGRDYNEQFF

D: TRBD2
V: TRBV4-1
J: TRBJ2-1
size: .
DNA: TGCGCCAGCAGCCAAGGACTAGCGGACAACTACAATGAGCAGTTCTTC
CDR3: CASSQGLADNYNEQFF

D: .
V: TRBV7-6
J: TRBJ1-3
size: once
DNA: TGTGCCAGCAGCTTAGACCAGACAATACTCTCTGGAAACACCATATATTTT
CDR3: CASSLDQTILSGNTIYF

D: TRBD1
V: TRBV19
J: TRBJ1-5
size: once
DNA: TGTGCCAGTACCTCGACAGGGATACGCAATCAGCCCCAGCATTTT
CDR3: CASTSTGIRNQPQHF

D: .
V: TRBV2
J: TRBJ2-7
size: few
DNA: TGTGCCAGCAGGGACACCTACGAGCAGTACTTC
CDR3: CASRDTYEQYF

D: .
V: TRBV6-5
J: TRBJ2-1
size: .
DNA: TGTGCCAGCAGTTACTCCCCAGCGACGATCGATGAGCAGTTCTTC
CDR3: CASSYSPATIDEQFF

D: .
V: TRBV7-9
J: TRBJ1-2
size: once
DNA: TGTGCCAGCAGCTTACCCAACCGGGGTGGCTACACCTTC
CDR3: CASSLPNRGGYTF

D: .
V: TRBV27
J: TRBJ2-1
size: .
DNA: TGTGCCAGCAGTTTACCCCTCGATGGGGAGCAGTTCTTC
CDR3: CASSLPLDGEQFF

D: .
V: TRBV6-5
J: TRBJ1-5
size: .
DNA: TGTGCCAGCAGTTACGCGAGAACCAATCAGCCCCAGCATTTT
CDR3: CASSYARTNQPQHF

D: .
V: TRBV30
J: TRBJ2-2
size: .
DNA: TGTGCCTGGAGTTTTATGGGGGGCGGGGAGCTGTTTTTT
CDR3: CAWSFMGGGELFF

D: TRBD1
V: TRBV7-9
J: TRBJ1-5
size: .
DNA: TGTGCCAGCAGCCTCCAGGGGGTTAGTCAGCCCCAGCATTTT
CDR3: CASSLQGVSQPQHF

D: TRBD2
V: TRBV4-2
J: TRBJ2-2
size: .
DNA: TGTGCCAGCAGCATGACTAGCGGGAGAGGGTCGAACACCGGGGAGCTGTTTTTT
CDR3: CASSMTSGRGSNTGELFF

D: .
V: TRBV9
J: TRBJ1-4
size: .
DNA: TGTGCCAGCAGCCCAGACAGTCAACGCAAGGAAAAACTGTTTTTT
CDR3: CASSPDSQRKEKLFF

D: TRBD1
V: TRBV4-1
J: TRBJ1-6
size: .
DNA: TGCGCCAGCAGCCAAGAAGACAGGGAAATTCGGCCCCTCCACTTT
CDR3: CASSQEDREIRPLHF

D: .
V: TRBV18
J: TRBJ2-3
size: .
DNA: TGTGCCAGCTCACCTCAGTCAGATACGCAGTATTTT
CDR3: CASSPQSDTQYF

D: .
V: TRBV5-1
J: TRBJ1-4
size: .
DNA: TGCGCCAGCAGCAAAGTTGCAACTAATGAAAAACTGTTTTTT
CDR3: CASSKVATNEKLFF

D: .
V: TRBV5-1
J: TRBJ1-1
size: .
DNA: TGCGCCAGCAGCCCCGGGACTCCGAACACTGAAGCTTTCTTT
CDR3: CASSPGTPNTEAFF